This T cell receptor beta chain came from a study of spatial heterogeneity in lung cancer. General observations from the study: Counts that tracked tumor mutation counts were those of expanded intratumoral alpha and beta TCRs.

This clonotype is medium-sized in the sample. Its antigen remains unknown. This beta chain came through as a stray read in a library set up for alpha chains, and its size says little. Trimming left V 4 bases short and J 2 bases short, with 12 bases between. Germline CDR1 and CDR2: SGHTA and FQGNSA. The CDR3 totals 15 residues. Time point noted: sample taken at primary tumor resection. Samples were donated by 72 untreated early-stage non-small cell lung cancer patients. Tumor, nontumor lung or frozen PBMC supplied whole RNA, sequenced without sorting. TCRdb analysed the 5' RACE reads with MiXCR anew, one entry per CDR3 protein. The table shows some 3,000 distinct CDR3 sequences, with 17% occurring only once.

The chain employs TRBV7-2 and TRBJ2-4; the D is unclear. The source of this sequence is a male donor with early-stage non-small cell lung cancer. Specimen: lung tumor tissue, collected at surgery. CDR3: CASSWSRDSKNIQYF. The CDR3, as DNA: TGTGCCAGCAGCTGGTCTCGCGATTCCAAAAACATTCAGTACTTC.